This T cell receptor beta chain is from a study of PD-1 blockade in classical Hodgkin lymphoma. Study-wide findings and caveats: Diversity similar to that of newly diagnosed patients was seen at baseline in complete responders.

Produced via immunoSEQ multiplex PCR; TCRdb's table is partial and in-frame only. Among almost 95,000 clones listed, 75% to 85% were seen once. As for this clone: Its antigen is currently unknown.

The time point denotes: cycle 4 day 1 (C4D1), after five to seven weeks of nivolumab. The patients all showed relapse after autologous stem cell transplantation, while their brentuximab vedotin exposure varied. Complete response, partial response or progressive disease were the best responses. The CDR3 is made up of 14 amino acids. The V end lost 3 bases, the J end lost 1 base, and 8 bases lay between the germline ends. CDR1 MNHEY and CDR2 SMNVEV come from the germline V gene (reference sequence). The sequencing here drew on peripheral blood mononuclear cells (PBMCs), taken before the fourth cycle of nivolumab. The TCR sequence derives from a human donor with classical Hodgkin lymphoma. The chain links TRBV27 to TRBJ2-3, with D hard to call. The CDR3 bases are TGTGCCAGCAGTTTGGGGTCAGGCACAGATACGCAGTATTTT. Its translation is CASSLGSGTDTQYF.